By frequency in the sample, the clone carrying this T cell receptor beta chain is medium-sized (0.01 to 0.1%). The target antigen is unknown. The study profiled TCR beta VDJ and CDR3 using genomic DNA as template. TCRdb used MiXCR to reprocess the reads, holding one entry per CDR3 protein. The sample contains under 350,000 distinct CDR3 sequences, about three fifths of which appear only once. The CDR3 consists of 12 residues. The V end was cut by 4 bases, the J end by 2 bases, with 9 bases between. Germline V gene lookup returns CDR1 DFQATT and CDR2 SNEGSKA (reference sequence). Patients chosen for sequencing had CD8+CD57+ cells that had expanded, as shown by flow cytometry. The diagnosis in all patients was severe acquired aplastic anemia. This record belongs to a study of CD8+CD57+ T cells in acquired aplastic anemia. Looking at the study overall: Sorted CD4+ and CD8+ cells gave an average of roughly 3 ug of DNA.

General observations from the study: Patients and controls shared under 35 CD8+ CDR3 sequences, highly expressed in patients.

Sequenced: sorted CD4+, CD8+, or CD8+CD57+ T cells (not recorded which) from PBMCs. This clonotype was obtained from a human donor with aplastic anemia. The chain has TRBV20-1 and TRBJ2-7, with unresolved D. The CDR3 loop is CSAKRPTYEQYF. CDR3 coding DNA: TGCAGTGCTAAGCGACCGACCTACGAGCAGTACTTC.